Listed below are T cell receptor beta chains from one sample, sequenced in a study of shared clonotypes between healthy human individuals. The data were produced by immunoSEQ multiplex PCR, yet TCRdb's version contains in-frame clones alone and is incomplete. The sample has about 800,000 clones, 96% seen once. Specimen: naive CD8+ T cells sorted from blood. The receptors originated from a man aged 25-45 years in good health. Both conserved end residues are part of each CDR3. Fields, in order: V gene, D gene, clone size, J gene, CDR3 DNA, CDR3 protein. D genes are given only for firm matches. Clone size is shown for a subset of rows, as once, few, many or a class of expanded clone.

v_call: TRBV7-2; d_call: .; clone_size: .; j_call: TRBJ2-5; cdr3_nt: TGTGCCAGCAGCCCTTGGAACCACGAGGAGACCCAGTACTTC; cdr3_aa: CASSPWNHEETQYF
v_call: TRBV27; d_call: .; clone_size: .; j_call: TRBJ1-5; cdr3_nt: TGTGCCAGCAAGGGCGGTAGCAATCAGCCCCAGCATTTT; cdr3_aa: CASKGGSNQPQHF
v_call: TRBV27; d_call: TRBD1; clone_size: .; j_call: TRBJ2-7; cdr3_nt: TGTGCCAGCAGTGGGGCGGGACAGGGTTACTACGAGCAGTACTTC; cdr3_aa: CASSGAGQGYYEQYF
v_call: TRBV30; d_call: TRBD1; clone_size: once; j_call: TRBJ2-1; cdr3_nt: TGTGCCTGGAGTGTACTAGGACAGGGAGGCAATGAGCAGTTCTTC; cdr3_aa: CAWSVLGQGGNEQFF
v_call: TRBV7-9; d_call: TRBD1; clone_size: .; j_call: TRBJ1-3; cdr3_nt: TGTGCCAGCAGCCGACGGGACAGCTCTGGAAACACCATATATTTT; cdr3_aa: CASSRRDSSGNTIYF
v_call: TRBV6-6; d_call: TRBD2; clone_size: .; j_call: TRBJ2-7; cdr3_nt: TGTGCCAGCAGTCTAGCGGAAACCTACGAGCAGTACTTC; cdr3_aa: CASSLAETYEQYF
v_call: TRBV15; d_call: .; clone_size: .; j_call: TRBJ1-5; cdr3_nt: TGTGCCACCAGCCTAGGCAATCAGCCCCAGCATTTT; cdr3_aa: CATSLGNQPQHF
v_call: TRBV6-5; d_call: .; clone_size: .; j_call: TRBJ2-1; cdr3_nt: TGTGCCAGCAGGGAGCGGACCCACTCCTACAATGAGCAGTTCTTC; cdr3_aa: CASRERTHSYNEQFF
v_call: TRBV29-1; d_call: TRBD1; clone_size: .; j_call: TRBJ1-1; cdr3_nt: TGCAGCGTTGAGACAGGGAGGAACACTGAAGCTTTCTTT; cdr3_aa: CSVETGRNTEAFF
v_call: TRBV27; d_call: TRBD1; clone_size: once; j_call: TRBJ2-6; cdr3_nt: TGTGCCAGCAGTTTTTTTACTACAGGGGGTGCTGGGGCCAACGTCCTGACTTTC; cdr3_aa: CASSFFTTGGAGANVLTF
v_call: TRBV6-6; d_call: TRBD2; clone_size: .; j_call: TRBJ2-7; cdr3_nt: TGTGCCAGCAGTTACTCCCACGAGGGAGGGAACTACGAGCAGTACTTC; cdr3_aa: CASSYSHEGGNYEQYF
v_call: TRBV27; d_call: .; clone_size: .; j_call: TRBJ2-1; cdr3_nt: TGTGCCAGCAGCGGCCAGGGACGCAATGAGCAGTTCTTC; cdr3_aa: CASSGQGRNEQFF
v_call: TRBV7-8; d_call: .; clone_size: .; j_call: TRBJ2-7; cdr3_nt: TGTGCCAGCAGCTTAGAGCCCGGGGCGGGGTACGAGCAGTACTTC; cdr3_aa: CASSLEPGAGYEQYF
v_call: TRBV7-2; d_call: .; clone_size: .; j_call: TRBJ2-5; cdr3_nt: TGTGCCAGCAGCTTCGCCTTAGAGACCCAGTACTTC; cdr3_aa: CASSFALETQYF
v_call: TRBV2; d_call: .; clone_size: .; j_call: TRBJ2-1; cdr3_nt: TGTGCCAGCAGTGAATACCCTCCCCATTTTGTTAGCAATGAGCAGTTCTTC; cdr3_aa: CASSEYPPHFVSNEQFF
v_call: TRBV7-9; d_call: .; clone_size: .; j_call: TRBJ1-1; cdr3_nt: TGTGCCAGCAGACACCCCGGGGGGGACACTGAAGCTTTCTTT; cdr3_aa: CASRHPGGDTEAFF
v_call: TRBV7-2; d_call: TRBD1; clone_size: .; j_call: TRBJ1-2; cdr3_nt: TGTGCCAGCAGCTTAGAGGGACAGGCTCCTAACTATGGCTACACCTTC; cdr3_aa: CASSLEGQAPNYGYTF
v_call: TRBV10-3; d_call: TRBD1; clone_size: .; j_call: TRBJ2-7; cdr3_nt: TGTGCCATCAGTGAGTCTGGACAGGGTAGGAACGAGCAGTACTTC; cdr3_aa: CAISESGQGRNEQYF
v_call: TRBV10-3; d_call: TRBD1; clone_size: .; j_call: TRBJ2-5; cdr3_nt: TGTGCCATCAGTGAGTCGACCGGACAGGGGGCGGAGGAGACCCAGTACTTC; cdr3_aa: CAISESTGQGAEETQYF
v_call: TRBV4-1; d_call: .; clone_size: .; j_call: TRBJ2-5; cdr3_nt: TGCGCCAGCAGCCAAGAGCGCAGTGCGAAGTTATACCAAGAGACCCAGTACTTC; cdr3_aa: CASSQERSAKLYQETQYF
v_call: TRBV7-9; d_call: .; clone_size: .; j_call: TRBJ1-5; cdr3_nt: TGTGCCAGCAGCTTGGACAGTCACAATCAGCCCCAGCATTTT; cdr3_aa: CASSLDSHNQPQHF
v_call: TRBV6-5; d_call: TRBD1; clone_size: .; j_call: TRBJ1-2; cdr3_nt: TGTGCCAGCAGTTACTACGCAGGGGGCAGCGATGGCTACACCTTC; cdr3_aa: CASSYYAGGSDGYTF
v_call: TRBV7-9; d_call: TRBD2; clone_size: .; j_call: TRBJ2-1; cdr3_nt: TGTGCCAGCAGCCTCGGAGTAGCGGGAGCAGATGAGCAGTTCTTC; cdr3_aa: CASSLGVAGADEQFF
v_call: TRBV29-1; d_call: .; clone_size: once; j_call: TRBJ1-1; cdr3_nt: TGCAGCGTTGAGAGCCTGAACACTGAAGCTTTCTTT; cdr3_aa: CSVESLNTEAFF
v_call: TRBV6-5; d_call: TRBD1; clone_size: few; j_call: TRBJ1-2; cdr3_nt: TGTGCCAGCAGTTGGACAGGGACCTATGGCTACACCTTC; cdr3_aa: CASSWTGTYGYTF
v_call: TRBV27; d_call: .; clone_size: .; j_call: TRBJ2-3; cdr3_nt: TGTGCCAGCAGTTTATCTGCCCCAGATACGCAGTATTTT; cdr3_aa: CASSLSAPDTQYF
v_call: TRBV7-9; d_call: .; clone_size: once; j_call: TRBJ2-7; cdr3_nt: TGTGCCAGCCGTCCGGCCCACGAGCAGTACTTC; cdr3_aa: CASRPAHEQYF
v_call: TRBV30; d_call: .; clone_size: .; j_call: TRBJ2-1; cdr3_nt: TGTGCCTGGAGGTTGAGGGAGGCTTACAATGAGCAGTTCTTC; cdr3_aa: CAWRLREAYNEQFF
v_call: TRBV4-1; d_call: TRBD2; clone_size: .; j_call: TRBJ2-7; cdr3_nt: TGCGCCAGCAGCCATGTTTGGACTAGCGGTACCTACGAGCAGTACTTC; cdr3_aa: CASSHVWTSGTYEQYF
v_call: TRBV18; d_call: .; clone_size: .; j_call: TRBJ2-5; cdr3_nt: TGTGCCAGCTCGCAAGGGGAAAGTAGAGAGACCCAGTACTTC; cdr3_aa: CASSQGESRETQYF
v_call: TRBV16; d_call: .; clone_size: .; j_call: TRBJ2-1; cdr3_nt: TGTGCCAGCAGCCCCGTTGACAGGCCCGATACCAATGAGCAGTTCTTC; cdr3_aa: CASSPVDRPDTNEQFF
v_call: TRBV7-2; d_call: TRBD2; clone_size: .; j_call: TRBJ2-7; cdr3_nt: TGTGCCAGCAAAGCTAGCGGCTATACCTACGAGCAGTACTTC; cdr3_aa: CASKASGYTYEQYF
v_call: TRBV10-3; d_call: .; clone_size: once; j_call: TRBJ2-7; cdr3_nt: TGTGCCATCGGCGACACGGATTACCTCGAGCAGTACTTC; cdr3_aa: CAIGDTDYLEQYF
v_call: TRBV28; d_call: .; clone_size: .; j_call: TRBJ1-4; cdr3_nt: TGTGCCAGCAGTTTTCAGGGGCGAGAAAAACTGTTTTTT; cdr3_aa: CASSFQGREKLFF
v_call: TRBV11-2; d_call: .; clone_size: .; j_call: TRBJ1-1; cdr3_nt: TGTGCCAGCAGCTGGGGGGGAACTGAAGCTTTCTTT; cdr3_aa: CASSWGGTEAFF
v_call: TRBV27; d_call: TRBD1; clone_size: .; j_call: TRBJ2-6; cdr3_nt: TGTGCCAGCAGCTGGGACAGTAGCTCTGGGGCCAACGTCCTGACTTTC; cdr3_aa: CASSWDSSSGANVLTF
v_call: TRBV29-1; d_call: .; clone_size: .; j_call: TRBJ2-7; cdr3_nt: TGCAGCGTTGTAGACAACCGCTACGAGCAGTACTTC; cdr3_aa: CSVVDNRYEQYF
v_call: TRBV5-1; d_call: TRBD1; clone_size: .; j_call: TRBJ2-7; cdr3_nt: TGCGCCAGCAGCCGGGACAGGGCCCCCTACGAGCAGTACTTC; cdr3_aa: CASSRDRAPYEQYF
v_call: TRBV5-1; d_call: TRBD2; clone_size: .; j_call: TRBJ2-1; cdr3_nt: TGCGCCAGCAGCTTGTCTACTAGCGGGAGACACAATGAGCAGTTCTTC; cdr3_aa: CASSLSTSGRHNEQFF
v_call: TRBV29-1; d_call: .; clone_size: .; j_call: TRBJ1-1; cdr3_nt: TGCAGCGTTGGGGGGGGAGTCGCTTTCTTT; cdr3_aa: CSVGGGVAFF
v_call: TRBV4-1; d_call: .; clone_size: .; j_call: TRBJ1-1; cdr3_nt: TGCGCCAGCAGCTATAGAAGGGACACTGAAGCTTTCTTT; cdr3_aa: CASSYRRDTEAFF
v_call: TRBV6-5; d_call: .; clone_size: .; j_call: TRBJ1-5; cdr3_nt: TGTGCCAGCAGTTCAACAGGTGGTAGCAATCAGCCCCAGCATTTT; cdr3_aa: CASSSTGGSNQPQHF
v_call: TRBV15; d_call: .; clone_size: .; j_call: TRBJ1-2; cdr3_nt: TGTGCCACCAGCAGAGAGGCGGGCAGGAGCCATGGCTACACCTTC; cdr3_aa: CATSREAGRSHGYTF
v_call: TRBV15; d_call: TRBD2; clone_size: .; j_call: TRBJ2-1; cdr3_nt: TGTGCCACCAGCAGGAGACCGGGACTAGCGCGGACTGAGCAGTTCTTC; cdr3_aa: CATSRRPGLARTEQFF
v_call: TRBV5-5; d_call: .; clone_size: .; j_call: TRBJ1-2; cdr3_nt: TGTGCCAGCAGCTTGTCAGGGCCGGGTAACTATGGCTACACCTTC; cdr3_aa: CASSLSGPGNYGYTF
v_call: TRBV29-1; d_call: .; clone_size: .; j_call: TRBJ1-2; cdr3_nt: TGCAGCGTTAGCCTTAGGTTGGCCTATGGCTACACCTTC; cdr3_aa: CSVSLRLAYGYTF
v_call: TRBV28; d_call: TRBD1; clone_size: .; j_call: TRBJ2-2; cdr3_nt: TGTGCCAGCACGCGGGACAGGGAAGAATCCGGGGAGCTGTTTTTT; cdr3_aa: CASTRDREESGELFF
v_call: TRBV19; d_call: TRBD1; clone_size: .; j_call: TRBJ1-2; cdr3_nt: TGTGCCAGTAGCGGACAGGGCTTTAGAGATGGCTACACCTTC; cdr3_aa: CASSGQGFRDGYTF
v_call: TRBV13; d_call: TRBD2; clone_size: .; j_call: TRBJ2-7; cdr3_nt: TGTGCCAGCAGTTTTAGAGACCAGCGGGAAAACTACGAGCAGTACTTC; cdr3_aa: CASSFRDQRENYEQYF
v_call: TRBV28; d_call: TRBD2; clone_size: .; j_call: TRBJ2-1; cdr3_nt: TGTGCCAGCAGTTTCGGTACAGGGAGCGGGCTAGCGGGAGGGAGCTCCTACAATGAGCAGTTCTTC; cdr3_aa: CASSFGTGSGLAGGSSYNEQFF
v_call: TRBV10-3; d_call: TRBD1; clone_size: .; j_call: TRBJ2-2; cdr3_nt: TGTGCCACAGAAGACAGGGCAAAACGGGTCGGGGAGCTGTTTTTT; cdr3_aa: CATEDRAKRVGELFF
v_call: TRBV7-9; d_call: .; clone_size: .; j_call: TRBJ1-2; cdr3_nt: TGTGCCAGCAGTTTCTTGGAGCCCGGTGCTAACTATGGCTACACCTTC; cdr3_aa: CASSFLEPGANYGYTF
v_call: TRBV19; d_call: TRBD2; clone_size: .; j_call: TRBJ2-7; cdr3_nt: TGTGCCAGTAGCGAACGACTAGCGGGAGTGGGCGAGCAGTACTTC; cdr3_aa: CASSERLAGVGEQYF
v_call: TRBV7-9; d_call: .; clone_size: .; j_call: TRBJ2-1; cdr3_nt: TGTGCCAGCAGCTTAAAACAGGATTCCTACAATGAGCAGTTCTTC; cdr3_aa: CASSLKQDSYNEQFF
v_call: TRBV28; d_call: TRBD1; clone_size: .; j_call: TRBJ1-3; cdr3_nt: TGTGCCAGCAGGCCGGGGACAGACTCTGGAAACACCATATATTTT; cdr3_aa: CASRPGTDSGNTIYF
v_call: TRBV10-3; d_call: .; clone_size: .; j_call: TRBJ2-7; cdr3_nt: TGTGCCATCTTGGCGGCGTTAACCTACGAGCAGTACTTC; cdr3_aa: CAILAALTYEQYF
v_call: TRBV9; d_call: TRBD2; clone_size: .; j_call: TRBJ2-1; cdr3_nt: TGTGCCAGCAGCGTAGATCGGTCTAGCGGGAGGGGACCCTCCCAATTGATCCACAATGAGCAGTTCTTC; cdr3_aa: CASSVDRSSGRGPSQLIHNEQFF
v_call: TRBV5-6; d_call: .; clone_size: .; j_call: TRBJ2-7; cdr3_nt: TGTGCCAGCAGCTTGGAAGGGTCCCACGAGCAGTACTTC; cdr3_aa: CASSLEGSHEQYF
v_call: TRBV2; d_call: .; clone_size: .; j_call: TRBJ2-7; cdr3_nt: TGTGCCAGCAGTGACAGGTTGTCCTACGAGCAGTACTTC; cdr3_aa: CASSDRLSYEQYF